The clone carrying this T cell receptor (beta chain) was counted a single time. From germline, CDR1 is GTSNPN and CDR2 SVGIG (reference sequence). Trimming at V came to 0 bases and at J to 7 bases, leaving 5 bases not matched to a gene. The CDR3 has 14 residues. Source study methods: Nucleated cell counts were estimated from reference gene primer amplification. Some clones are missing from TCRdb's copy, which holds only in-frame ones; the method was immunoSEQ multiplex PCR. V and J calls and clone size are copied from that table; D and trimming were computed from the DNA. The table has 100,000 to 110,000 clones, just under 80% seen once. This record comes from a study of blood T cell repertoires in COVID-19. Study information: The samples span acute and convalescent COVID-19 from the United States, Italy and Spain. Nucleic acid was either cDNA or gDNA, and it came from T cells, B-cell-depleted T cells, or PBMCs.

The receptor was isolated from a woman in her 70s with acute or convalescent COVID-19. J is TRBJ2-3 and V is TRBV30; 9 bases match TRBD2. The sample was peripheral blood. The CDR3, as DNA: TGTGCCTGGAGTGTAATAGCGGGGGCGAATACGCAGTATTTT. This gives the protein CAWSVIAGANTQYF. The full variable domain, completed using reference TRBV30 and TRBJ2-3, is SQTIHQWPATLVQPVGSPLSLECTVEGTSNPNLYWYRQAAGRGLQLLFYSVGIGQISSEVPQNLSASRPQDRQFILSSKKLLLSDSGFYLCAWSVIAGANTQYFGPGTRLTVL.